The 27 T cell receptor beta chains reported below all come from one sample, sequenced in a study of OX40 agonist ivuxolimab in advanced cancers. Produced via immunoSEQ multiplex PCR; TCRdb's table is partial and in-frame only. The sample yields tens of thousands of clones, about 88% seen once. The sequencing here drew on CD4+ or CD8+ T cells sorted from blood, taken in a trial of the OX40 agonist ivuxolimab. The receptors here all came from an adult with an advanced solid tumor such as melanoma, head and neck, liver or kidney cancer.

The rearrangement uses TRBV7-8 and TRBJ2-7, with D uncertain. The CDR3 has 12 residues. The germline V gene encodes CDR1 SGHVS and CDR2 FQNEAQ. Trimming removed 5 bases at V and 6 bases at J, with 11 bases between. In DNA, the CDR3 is TGTGCCAGCAGCCAAGGAGTGGCCGAGCAGTACTTC. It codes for CASSQGVAEQYF.

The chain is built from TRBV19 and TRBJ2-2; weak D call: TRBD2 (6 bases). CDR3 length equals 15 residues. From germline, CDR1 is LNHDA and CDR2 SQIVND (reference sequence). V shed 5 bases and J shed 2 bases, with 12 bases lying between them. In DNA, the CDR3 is TGTGCCAGTAGTCACCCGGGGGACAACACCGGGGAGCTGTTTTTT. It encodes CASSHPGDNTGELFF.

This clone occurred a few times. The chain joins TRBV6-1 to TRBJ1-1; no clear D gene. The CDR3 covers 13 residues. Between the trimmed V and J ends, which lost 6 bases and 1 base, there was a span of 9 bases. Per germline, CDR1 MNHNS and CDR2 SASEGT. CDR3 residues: CASRERRNTEAFF. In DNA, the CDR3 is TGTGCCAGCAGGGAACGGAGGAACACTGAAGCTTTCTTT.

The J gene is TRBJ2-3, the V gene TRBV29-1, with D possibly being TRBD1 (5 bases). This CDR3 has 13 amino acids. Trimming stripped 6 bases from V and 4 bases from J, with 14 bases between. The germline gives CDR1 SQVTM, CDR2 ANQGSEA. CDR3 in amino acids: CSVESQGADTQYF. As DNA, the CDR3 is TGCAGCGTCGAGAGTCAGGGCGCAGATACGCAGTATTTT.

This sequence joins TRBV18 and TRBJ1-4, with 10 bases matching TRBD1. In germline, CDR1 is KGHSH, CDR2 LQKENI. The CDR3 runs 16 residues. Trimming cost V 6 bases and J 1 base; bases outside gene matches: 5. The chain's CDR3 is CASSKGQGGTNEKLFF. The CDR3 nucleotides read TGTGCCAGCTCCAAAGGACAGGGGGGAACTAATGAAAAACTGTTTTTT.

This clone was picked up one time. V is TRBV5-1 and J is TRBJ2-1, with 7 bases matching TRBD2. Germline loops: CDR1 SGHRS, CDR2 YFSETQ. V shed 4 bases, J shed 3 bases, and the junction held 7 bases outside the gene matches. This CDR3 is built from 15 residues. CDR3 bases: TGCGCCAGCAGCCCGGTGGCGGGAGACTACAATGAGCAGTTCTTC. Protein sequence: CASSPVAGDYNEQFF.

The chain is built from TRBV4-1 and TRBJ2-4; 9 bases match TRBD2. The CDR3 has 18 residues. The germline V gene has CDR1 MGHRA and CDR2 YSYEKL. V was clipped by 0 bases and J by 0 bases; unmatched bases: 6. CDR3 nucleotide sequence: TGCGCCAGCAGCCAAGAATTAGCGGGGGACCTAGCCAAAAACATTCAGTACTTC. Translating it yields CASSQELAGDLAKNIQYF.

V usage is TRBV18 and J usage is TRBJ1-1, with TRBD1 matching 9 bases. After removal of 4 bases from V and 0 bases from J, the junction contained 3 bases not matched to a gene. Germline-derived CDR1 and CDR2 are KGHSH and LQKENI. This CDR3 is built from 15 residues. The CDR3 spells CASSQGQGVNTEAFF. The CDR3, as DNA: TGTGCCAGCTCACAGGGACAGGGAGTGAACACTGAAGCTTTCTTT.

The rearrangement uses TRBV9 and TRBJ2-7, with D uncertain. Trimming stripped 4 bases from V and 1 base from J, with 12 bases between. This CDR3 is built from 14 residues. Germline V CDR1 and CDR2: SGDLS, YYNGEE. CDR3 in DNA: TGTGCCAGCAGCCCAGACTTGGAGTCCTACGAGCAGTACTTC. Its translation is CASSPDLESYEQYF.

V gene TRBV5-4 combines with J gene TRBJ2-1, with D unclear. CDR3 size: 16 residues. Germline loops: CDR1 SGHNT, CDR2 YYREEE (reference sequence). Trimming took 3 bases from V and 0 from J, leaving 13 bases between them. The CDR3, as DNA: TGTGCCAGCAGCTCTCGCGTGGGAAGCTCCTACAATGAGCAGTTCTTC. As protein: CASSSRVGSSYNEQFF.

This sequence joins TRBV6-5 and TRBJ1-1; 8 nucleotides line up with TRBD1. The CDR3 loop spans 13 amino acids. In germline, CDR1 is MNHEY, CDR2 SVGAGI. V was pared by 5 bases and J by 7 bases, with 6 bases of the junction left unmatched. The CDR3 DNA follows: TGTGCCAGCAGTGATCTCGGACAGGGTGAAGCTTTCTTT. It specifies CASSDLGQGEAFF.

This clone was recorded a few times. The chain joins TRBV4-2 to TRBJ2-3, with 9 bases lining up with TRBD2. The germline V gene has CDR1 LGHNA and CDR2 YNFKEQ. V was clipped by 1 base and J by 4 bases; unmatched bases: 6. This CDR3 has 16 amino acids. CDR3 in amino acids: CASSQVGAGGPDTQYF. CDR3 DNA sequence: TGTGCCAGCAGCCAAGTCGGAGCGGGAGGACCAGATACGCAGTATTTT.

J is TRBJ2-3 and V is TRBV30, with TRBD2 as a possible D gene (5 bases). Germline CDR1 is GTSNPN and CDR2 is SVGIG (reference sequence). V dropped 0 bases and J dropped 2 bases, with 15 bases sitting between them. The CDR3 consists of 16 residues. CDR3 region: CAWSVFRAGFTDTQYF. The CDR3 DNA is TGTGCCTGGAGTGTATTTCGTGCGGGCTTCACAGATACGCAGTATTTT.

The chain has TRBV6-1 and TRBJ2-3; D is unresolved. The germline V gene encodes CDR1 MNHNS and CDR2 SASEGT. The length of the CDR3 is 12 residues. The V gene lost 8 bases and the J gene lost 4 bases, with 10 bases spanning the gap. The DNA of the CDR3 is TGTGCCAGCTCCGATTCCCCAGATACGCAGTATTTT. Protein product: CASSDSPDTQYF.

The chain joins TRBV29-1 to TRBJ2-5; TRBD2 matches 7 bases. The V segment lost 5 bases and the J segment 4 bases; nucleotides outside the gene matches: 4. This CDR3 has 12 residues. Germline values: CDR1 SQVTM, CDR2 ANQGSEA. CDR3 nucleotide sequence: TGCAGCGTTAGAGCGGGACGAGAGACCCAGTACTTC. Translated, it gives CSVRAGRETQYF.

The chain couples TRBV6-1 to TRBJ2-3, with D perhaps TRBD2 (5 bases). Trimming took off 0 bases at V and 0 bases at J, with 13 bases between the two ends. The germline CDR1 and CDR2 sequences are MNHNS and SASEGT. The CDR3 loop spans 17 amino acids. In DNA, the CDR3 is TGTGCCAGCAGTGAAGCCGTTCTAGCAGTTAGCACAGATACGCAGTATTTT. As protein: CASSEAVLAVSTDTQYF.

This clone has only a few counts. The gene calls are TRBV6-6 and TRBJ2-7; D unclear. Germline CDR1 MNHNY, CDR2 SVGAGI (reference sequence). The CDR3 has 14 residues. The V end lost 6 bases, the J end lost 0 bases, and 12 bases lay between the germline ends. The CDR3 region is CASRKPGPSYEQYF. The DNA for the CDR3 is TGTGCCAGCAGAAAACCGGGCCCCTCCTACGAGCAGTACTTC.

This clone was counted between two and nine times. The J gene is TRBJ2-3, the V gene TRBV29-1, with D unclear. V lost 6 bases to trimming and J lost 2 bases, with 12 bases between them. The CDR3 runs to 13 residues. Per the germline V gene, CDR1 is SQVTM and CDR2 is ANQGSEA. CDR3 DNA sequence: TGCAGCGTAAAAGACTTGTTCACAGATACGCAGTATTTT. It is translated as CSVKDLFTDTQYF.

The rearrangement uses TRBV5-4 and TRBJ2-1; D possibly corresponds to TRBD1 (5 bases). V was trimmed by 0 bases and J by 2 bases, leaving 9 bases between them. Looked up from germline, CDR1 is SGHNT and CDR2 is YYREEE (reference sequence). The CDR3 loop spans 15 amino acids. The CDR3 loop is CASSLVQGPYNEQFF. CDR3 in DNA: TGTGCCAGCAGCTTGGTCCAGGGCCCCTACAATGAGCAGTTCTTC.

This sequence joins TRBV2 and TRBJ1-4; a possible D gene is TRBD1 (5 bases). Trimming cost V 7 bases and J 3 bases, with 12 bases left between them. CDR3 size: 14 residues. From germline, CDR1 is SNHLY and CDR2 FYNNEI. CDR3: CASKISRANEKLFF. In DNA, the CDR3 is TGTGCCAGCAAAATCAGCAGGGCTAATGAAAAACTGTTTTTT.

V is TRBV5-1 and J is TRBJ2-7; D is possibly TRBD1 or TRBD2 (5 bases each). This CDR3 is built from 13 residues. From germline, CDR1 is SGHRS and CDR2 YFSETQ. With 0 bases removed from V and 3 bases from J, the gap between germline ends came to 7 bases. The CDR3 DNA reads TGCGCCAGCAGCTTGGCGGGGCGCTACGAGCAGTACTTC. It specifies CASSLAGRYEQYF.

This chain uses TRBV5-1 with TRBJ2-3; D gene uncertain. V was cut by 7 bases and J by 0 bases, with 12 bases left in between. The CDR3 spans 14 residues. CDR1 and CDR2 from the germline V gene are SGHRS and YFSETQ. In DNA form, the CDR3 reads TGCGCCAGCGACTCTGGCGTCAGCACAGATACGCAGTATTTT. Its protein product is CASDSGVSTDTQYF.

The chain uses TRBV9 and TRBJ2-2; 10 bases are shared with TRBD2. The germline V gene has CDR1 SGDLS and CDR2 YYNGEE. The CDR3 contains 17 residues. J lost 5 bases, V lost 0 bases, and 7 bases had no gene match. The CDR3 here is CASSVGAGGPVTGELFF. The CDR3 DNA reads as TGTGCCAGCAGCGTAGGAGCGGGAGGGCCTGTAACCGGGGAGCTGTTTTTT.

The DNA of the CDR3 is TGTGCCAGCAGCCAGGGTCAGCAAGAGACCCAGTACTTC. It codes for CASSQGQQETQYF. This sequence joins TRBV14 and TRBJ2-5; D gene uncertain. The CDR3 length is 13 residues. The V end lost 3 bases, the J end lost 2 bases, and 7 bases lay between the germline ends. The germline CDR1 and CDR2 sequences are SGHDN and FVKESK.

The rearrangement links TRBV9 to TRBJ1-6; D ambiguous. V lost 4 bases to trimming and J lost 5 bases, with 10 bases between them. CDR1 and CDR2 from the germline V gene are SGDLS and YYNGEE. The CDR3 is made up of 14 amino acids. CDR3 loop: CASSPQPDNSPLHF. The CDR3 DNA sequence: TGTGCCAGCAGCCCACAGCCGGATAATTCACCCCTCCACTTT.

DNA for the CDR3: TGTGCCAGCAGCCCCGAGGGGGGGCCGACTGGAAACACCATATATTTT. Translation gives CASSPEGGPTGNTIYF. V is TRBV5-8 and J is TRBJ1-3; maybe TRBD1 (6 bases). CDR1 is SGHTS and CDR2 is YDEGEE in the germline V gene. This CDR3 region has 16 residues. V was cut by 4 bases and J by 2 bases, with 16 bases left in between.

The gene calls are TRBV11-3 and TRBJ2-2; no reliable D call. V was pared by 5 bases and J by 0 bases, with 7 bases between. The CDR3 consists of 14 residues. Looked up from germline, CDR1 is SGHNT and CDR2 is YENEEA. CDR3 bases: TGTGCCAGCAGCACCCCTCCGAACACCGGGGAGCTGTTTTTT. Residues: CASSTPPNTGELFF.